These 32 T cell receptor beta chains were sequenced from one sample in a study of control samples from healthy donors and cancer patients. Clones were read by immunoSEQ multiplex PCR, and TCRdb kept only the in-frame ones, dropping some. The sample comprises 100,000 to 150,000 clones, over 75% of which are singletons, and around 3% rests with the top ten. The sequenced material came from blood. These receptors originate from a man between 60 and 70 years old in good health.

In nucleotides, the CDR3 is TGTGCCAGCAGCGGCGGATCACCCTATTTTGAAGCTTTCTTT. Its protein product is CASSGGSPYFEAFF. The J gene is TRBJ1-1, the V gene TRBV28; D ambiguous. Germline CDR1 is MDHEN and CDR2 is SYDVKM. The CDR3 runs to 14 residues. V shed 6 bases and J shed 7 bases, with 18 bases lying between them.

This chain uses TRBV11-2 with TRBJ1-3; TRBD1 is a possible D gene (6 bases). The CDR3 is 16 amino acids. Trimming took off 2 bases at V and 1 base at J, with 12 bases between the two ends. Germline V gene lookup returns CDR1 SGHAT and CDR2 FQNNGV. CDR3 bases: TGTGCCAGCAGCTTAAACAGGGATGTTTCTGGAAACACCATATATTTT. Translating it yields CASSLNRDVSGNTIYF.

V and J are TRBV7-9 and TRBJ1-4, with D unresolved. The CDR3 is made up of 15 amino acids. V dropped 1 base and J dropped 7 bases, with 13 bases sitting between them. The germline V gene encodes CDR1 SEHNR and CDR2 FQNEAQ (reference sequence). The DNA for the CDR3 is TGTGCCAGCAGCTTAGACACTACCCGAGGTGAAAAACTGTTTTTT. As protein: CASSLDTTRGEKLFF.

The rearrangement links TRBV30 to TRBJ2-7, with D uncertain. Trimming took 3 bases from V and 6 from J, leaving 9 bases between them. Germline CDR1 is GTSNPN and CDR2 is SVGIG (reference sequence). The CDR3 contains 11 residues. The CDR3 DNA reads as TGTGCCTGGAGGGTGGGCCTCGAGCAGTACTTC. It translates to CAWRVGLEQYF.

The V gene is TRBV11-2, the J gene TRBJ2-2, with TRBD1 matching 7 bases. V trimming: 0 bases; J trimming: 5 bases; junction bases outside the gene matches: 6. This CDR3 has 16 amino acids. Germline V gene sequence: CDR1 SGHAT, CDR2 FQNNGV. CDR3 DNA: TGTGCCAGCAGCTTAGACGACAGGGCGGTAACCGGGGAGCTGTTTTTT. The encoded protein is CASSLDDRAVTGELFF.

The chain joins TRBV19 to TRBJ2-1, with 11 bases that match TRBD1. Trimming at V came to 5 bases and at J to 0 bases, leaving 15 bases not matched to a gene. The germline CDR1 and CDR2 sequences are LNHDA and SQIVND (reference sequence). The CDR3 length is 20 residues. The CDR3 sequence: CASSVFRPGQGVSSYNEQFF. DNA of the CDR3: TGTGCCAGTAGTGTGTTCCGACCGGGACAGGGGGTAAGCTCCTACAATGAGCAGTTCTTC. The full variable domain, its missing parts supplied by reference TRBV19 and TRBJ2-1, is DGGITQSPKYLFRKEGQNVTLSCEQNLNHDAMYWYRQDPGQGLRLIYYSQIVNDFQKGDIAEGYSVSREKKESFPLTVTSAQKNPTAFYLCASSVFRPGQGVSSYNEQFFGPGTRLTVL.

The chain recombines TRBV7-2 with TRBJ1-2; a weak D match, TRBD1 (5 bases). V was pared by 1 base and J by 9 bases, with 9 bases between. CDR3 length: 12 residues. Germline V gene sequence: CDR1 SGHTA, CDR2 FQGNSA. The CDR3 sequence: CASSLDTGSYTF. In DNA, the CDR3 is TGTGCCAGCAGCTTAGATACAGGCAGCTACACCTTC.

This clone has a handful of counts. The rearrangement links TRBV5-1 to TRBJ2-1; 9 bases fit TRBD1. Losses at the gene ends were 1 base for V and 6 bases for J; bases not matched to a gene: 5. The germline V gene has CDR1 SGHRS and CDR2 YFSETQ. The CDR3 has 15 amino acids. CDR3 in DNA: TGCGCCAGCAGCTTGAGCGGGACAGGGATCAATGAGCAGTTCTTC. Its translation: CASSLSGTGINEQFF.

The J gene is TRBJ2-3, the V gene TRBV3-1 (or the pseudogene TRBV3-2); TRBD1 aligns across 8 bases. The CDR3 is 16 residues long. The germline V gene has CDR1 LGHDT and CDR2 YNNKEL (reference sequence). V was pared by 0 bases and J by 2 bases, with 4 bases of the junction left unmatched. The CDR3 spells CASSQDRGLPTDTQYF. CDR3 sequence (DNA): TGTGCCAGCAGCCAAGACAGGGGGCTCCCCACAGATACGCAGTATTTT.

V is TRBV7-8 and J is TRBJ1-6; weak D call: TRBD1 (6 bases). CDR1 and CDR2 from the germline V gene are SGHVS and FQNEAQ. The CDR3 extends over 15 amino acids. Trimming took off 5 bases at V and 7 bases at J, with 15 bases between the two ends. In nucleotides, the CDR3 is TGTGCCAGCAGCGCCTTGGGGACACGAAATTCACCCCTCCACTTT. Amino acid sequence: CASSALGTRNSPLHF.

The chain links TRBV14 to TRBJ2-2, with a weak D call TRBD2 (5 bases). Deletions cut 9 bases from V and 2 bases from J, with 13 bases between. The CDR3 has 14 residues. The germline CDR1 and CDR2 sequences are SGHDN and FVKESK. The CDR3 is CASTGMANTGELFF. The DNA for the CDR3 is TGTGCCAGTACGGGGATGGCTAACACCGGGGAGCTGTTTTTT.

The chain recombines TRBV18 with TRBJ1-4; no definite D call. CDR3 length: 14 amino acids. Trimming removed 6 bases at V and 0 bases at J, with 8 bases between. Germline V gene sequence: CDR1 KGHSH, CDR2 LQKENI. CDR3 residues: CASSLIATNEKLFF. Written as DNA, the CDR3 is TGTGCCAGCTCGCTGATTGCAACTAATGAAAAACTGTTTTTT.

V is TRBV27 and J is TRBJ1-1; TRBD1 agrees at 9 bases. Germline CDR1 MNHEY, CDR2 SMNVEV (reference sequence). The V and J ends lost 6 bases and 8 bases, in that order; junction bases with no gene match: 7. The CDR3 spans 13 residues. The CDR3 here is CASSLTGGREAFF. The CDR3 bases are TGTGCCAGCAGCTTAACAGGGGGCAGGGAAGCTTTCTTT.

This chain connects TRBV6-5 to TRBJ1-2; TRBD1 agrees at 8 bases. V lost 8 bases, J lost 6 bases, and 8 bases stayed unmatched. CDR3 length equals 13 residues. Germline V gives CDR1 MNHEY, CDR2 SVGAGI. The DNA of the CDR3 is TGTGCCAGCCTTCGACAGGGGAGCGATGGCTACACCTTC. It encodes CASLRQGSDGYTF.

This rearrangement joins TRBV6-2 or TRBV6-3 to TRBJ1-1; 7 positions agree with TRBD1. The CDR3 runs to 15 residues. The germline gives CDR1 MNHEY, CDR2 SVGEGT. V was clipped by 2 bases and J by 3 bases; unmatched bases: 6. The CDR3 region has the DNA TGTGCCAGCAGTTACGGAAGGGGGCGGGACACTGAAGCTTTCTTT. Protein product: CASSYGRGRDTEAFF.

The genes are TRBV6-1 and TRBJ1-3; TRBD1 matches at 9 bases. The V gene's germline CDR1 is MNHNS and CDR2 SASEGT. V was pared by 3 bases and J by 1 base, with 10 bases of the junction left unmatched. The CDR3 is 18 residues long. In DNA, the CDR3 is TGTGCCAGCAGTGATAATAGCCGGGACAGGGTTTCTGGAAACACCATATATTTT. Its translation: CASSDNSRDRVSGNTIYF.

V usage is TRBV7-2 and J usage is TRBJ2-2; D is possibly TRBD1 (6 bases). V was trimmed by 5 bases and J by 7 bases, leaving 14 bases between them. In germline, CDR1 is SGHTA, CDR2 FQGNSA. CDR3 size: 14 residues. CDR3 sequence: CASSQGQVGGELFF. The CDR3 coding sequence is TGTGCCAGCAGCCAGGGACAAGTGGGCGGGGAGCTGTTTTTT. The complete variable domain, with remaining parts taken from reference TRBV7-2 and TRBJ2-2, reads GAGVSQSPSNKVTEKGKDVELRCDPISGHTALYWYRQSLGQGLEFLIYFQGNSAPDKSGLPSDRFSAERTGGSVSTLTIQRTQQEDSAVYLCASSQGQVGGELFFGEGSRLTVL.

The chain recombines TRBV6-5 with TRBJ1-5, with 10 bases fitting TRBD1. With 8 bases clipped from V and 3 bases from J, the junction kept 7 bases outside the gene matches. The CDR3 has 15 residues. Germline V lookup: CDR1 MNHEY, CDR2 SVGAGI. The CDR3 sequence: CASHEGQGPNQPQHF. CDR3 coding DNA: TGTGCCAGCCACGAGGGACAGGGGCCCAATCAGCCCCAGCATTTT.

There are a few counts of this clone. The rearrangement links TRBV28 to TRBJ1-1; the D is unclear. There are 14 residues in the CDR3. Germline lookup yields CDR1 MDHEN and CDR2 SYDVKM. Trimming left V 2 bases short and J 7 bases short, with 14 bases between. CDR3 nucleotides: TGTGCCAGCAGTTTAGGTTCGCGAACGAATGAAGCTTTCTTT. This encodes CASSLGSRTNEAFF.

The chain carries TRBV28 and TRBJ2-7, with a possible D match to TRBD2 (6 bases). Germline V gene lookup returns CDR1 MDHEN and CDR2 SYDVKM. The CDR3 is 16 residues long. V gave up 6 bases and J gave up 4 bases, with 22 bases separating them. In DNA form, the CDR3 reads TGTGCCAGCAGAAGTCCGGGGGTCGGGGCCCTTTACGAGCAGTACTTC. Residues: CASRSPGVGALYEQYF.

The rearrangement joins TRBV7-3 to TRBJ2-1; D ambiguous. V lost 1 base, J lost 7 bases, and 17 bases lay in between. The CDR3 totals 16 residues. Germline V CDR1 and CDR2: SGHTA, FQGTGA. The CDR3 DNA is TGTGCCAGCAGCTTAAACCTTGCGGACCTCTATAATGAGCAGTTCTTC. Protein sequence: CASSLNLADLYNEQFF.

The genes are TRBV28 and TRBJ2-7; D is unresolved. V was trimmed by 6 bases and J by 2 bases, leaving 14 bases between them. Germline V lookup: CDR1 MDHEN, CDR2 SYDVKM. CDR3 size: 14 residues. CDR3 residues: CASRGTAMTYEQYF. The CDR3 DNA sequence: TGTGCCAGCAGGGGTACAGCTATGACCTACGAGCAGTACTTC. The variable domain in full, completed from reference TRBV28 and TRBJ2-7, reads DVKVTQSSRYLVKRTGEKVFLECVQDMDHENMFWYRQDPGLGLRLIYFSYDVKMKEKGDIPEGYSVSREKKERFSLILESASTNQTSMYLCASRGTAMTYEQYFGPGTRLTVT.

In nucleotides, the CDR3 is TGTGCCATCAGGGAAACCGGACAGACGGACTATGGCTACACCTTC. This codes for CAIRETGQTDYGYTF. The chain carries TRBV10-3 and TRBJ1-2; TRBD1 might be the D (6 bases). Germline V lookup: CDR1 ENHRY, CDR2 SYGVKD. Between the trimmed V and J ends, which lost 6 bases and 3 bases, there was a span of 17 bases. CDR3 length: 15 amino acids.

As for this clone: The junction does not match germline at one end; this may be a read error. This chain links TRBV28 with TRBJ1-6; unclear D gene. The germline V gene encodes CDR1 MDHEN and CDR2 SYDVKM. The CDR3 has 13 residues. This CDR3 is CASSLVLNSPLYF. In DNA form, the CDR3 reads TGTGCCAGCAGTTTGGTCCTTAATTCACCCCTCTACTTT.

This sequence joins TRBV2 and TRBJ1-5; the match to TRBD1 covers 7 bases. This CDR3 is 13 amino acids long. Looked up from germline, CDR1 is SNHLY and CDR2 is FYNNEI. V gave up 7 bases and J gave up 7 bases; unmatched junction bases: 7. This chain's CDR3 is CASKVTGEQPQHF. As DNA, the CDR3 is TGTGCCAGCAAAGTAACAGGGGAGCAGCCCCAGCATTTT.

The CDR3 reads CAIRRDSQTAETQYF. The CDR3 bases are TGTGCCATCAGACGGGACAGCCAAACAGCGGAGACCCAGTACTTC. The genes are TRBV10-3 and TRBJ2-5; TRBD1 matches at 7 bases. V lost 6 bases, J lost 5 bases, and 12 bases stayed unmatched. This CDR3 has 15 residues. CDR1 ENHRY and CDR2 SYGVKD come from the germline V gene.

This chain joins TRBV7-8 and TRBJ2-7; tentatively, D is TRBD1 (6 bases). The CDR3 totals 13 residues. Germline-derived CDR1 and CDR2 are SGHVS and FQNEAQ. V was trimmed by 3 bases and J by 3 bases, leaving 9 bases between them. The CDR3 coding sequence is TGTGCCAGCAGCTTTTCCAGGGGCTACGAGCAGTACTTC. Translated, it gives CASSFSRGYEQYF.

This clone was observed a single time. The gene calls are TRBV7-2 and TRBJ1-2; D not certain. Trimming left V 1 base short and J 9 bases short, with 12 bases between. Germline V lookup: CDR1 SGHTA, CDR2 FQGNSA. This CDR3 region has 13 residues. The CDR3 region has the DNA TGTGCCAGCAGCTTAGGACTACCGCTAAGCTACACCTTC. Protein product: CASSLGLPLSYTF. Filled out from reference TRBV7-2 and TRBJ1-2, the complete variable domain reads GAGVSQSPSNKVTEKGKDVELRCDPISGHTALYWYRQSLGQGLEFLIYFQGNSAPDKSGLPSDRFSAERTGGSVSTLTIQRTQQEDSAVYLCASSLGLPLSYTFGSGTRLTVV.

Notes on this clone: Mismatch with germline at one junction end may stem from a read error. The chain couples TRBV6-6 to TRBJ1-4; TRBD1 is a possible D gene (6 bases). Germline V gives CDR1 MNHNY, CDR2 SVGAGI (reference sequence). The CDR3 has 16 residues. The chain's CDR3 is CASTYWGGRANEKLFF. The CDR3 coding sequence is TGTGCCAGCACTTACTGGGGGGGCAGGGCTAATGAAAAACTGTTTTTT.

The rearrangement uses TRBV19 and TRBJ2-2; a possible D gene is TRBD1 (5 bases). V was trimmed by 7 bases and J by 6 bases, leaving 24 bases between them. The CDR3 consists of 17 residues. Germline V gene data show CDR1 as LNHDA and CDR2 as SQIVND (reference sequence). CDR3 nucleotides: TGTGCCAGTACCTCAGCTGGAATCCAGGGTCATCCCGGGGAGCTGTTTTTT. Amino acid sequence: CASTSAGIQGHPGELFF.

The V and J genes are TRBV7-9 and TRBJ2-1, with 8 bases fitting TRBD2. Trimming removed 5 bases from V and 9 bases from J; junction bases left unmatched: 21. From germline, CDR1 is SEHNR and CDR2 FQNEAQ (reference sequence). The CDR3 covers 18 residues. The CDR3 loop is CASSGLSGEDTFKVEQFF. CDR3 bases: TGTGCCAGCAGCGGTCTTAGCGGGGAAGATACATTTAAGGTTGAGCAGTTCTTC.

This clone was counted a single time. The chain carries TRBV19 and TRBJ1-1; D perhaps matches TRBD1 (5 bases). V was pared by 3 bases and J by 4 bases, with 15 bases between. The CDR3 extends over 15 amino acids. From germline, CDR1 is LNHDA and CDR2 SQIVND (reference sequence). CDR3: CASSITQGAGTEAFF. For the CDR3, the DNA is TGTGCCAGTAGTATTACCCAAGGGGCAGGCACTGAAGCTTTCTTT. The full variable domain, with the rest looked up from reference TRBV19 and TRBJ1-1, is DGGITQSPKYLFRKEGQNVTLSCEQNLNHDAMYWYRQDPGQGLRLIYYSQIVNDFQKGDIAEGYSVSREKKESFPLTVTSAQKNPTAFYLCASSITQGAGTEAFFGQGTRLTVV.